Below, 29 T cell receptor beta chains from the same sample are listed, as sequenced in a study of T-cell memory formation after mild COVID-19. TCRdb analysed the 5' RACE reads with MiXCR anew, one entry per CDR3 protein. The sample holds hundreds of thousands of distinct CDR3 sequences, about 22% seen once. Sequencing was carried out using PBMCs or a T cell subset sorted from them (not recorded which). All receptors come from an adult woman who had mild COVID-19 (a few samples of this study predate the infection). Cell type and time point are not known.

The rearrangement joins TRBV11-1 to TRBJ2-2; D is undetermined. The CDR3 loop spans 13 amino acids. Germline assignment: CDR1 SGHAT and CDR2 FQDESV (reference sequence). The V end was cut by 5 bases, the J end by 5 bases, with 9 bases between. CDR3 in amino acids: CASSGLGTGELFF. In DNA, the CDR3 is TGTGCCAGCAGCGGCCTAGGAACCGGGGAGCTGTTTTTT.

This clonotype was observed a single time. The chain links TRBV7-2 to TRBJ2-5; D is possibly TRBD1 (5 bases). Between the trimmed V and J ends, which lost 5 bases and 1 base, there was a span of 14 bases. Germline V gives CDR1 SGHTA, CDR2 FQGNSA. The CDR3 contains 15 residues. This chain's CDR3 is CASSPGWPPQETQYF. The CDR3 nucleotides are TGTGCCAGCAGCCCAGGGTGGCCACCCCAAGAGACCCAGTACTTC. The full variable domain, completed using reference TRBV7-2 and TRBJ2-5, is GAGVSQSPSNKVTEKGKDVELRCDPISGHTALYWYRQSLGQGLEFLIYFQGNSAPDKSGLPSDRFSAERTGGSVSTLTIQRTQQEDSAVYLCASSPGWPPQETQYFGPGTRLLVL.

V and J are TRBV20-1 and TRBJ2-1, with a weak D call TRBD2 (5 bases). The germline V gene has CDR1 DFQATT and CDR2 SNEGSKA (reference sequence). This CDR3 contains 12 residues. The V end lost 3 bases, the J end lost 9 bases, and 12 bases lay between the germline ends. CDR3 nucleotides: TGCAGTGCTAGCAAACTAGGAGGTGAGCAGTTCTTC. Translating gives CSASKLGGEQFF.

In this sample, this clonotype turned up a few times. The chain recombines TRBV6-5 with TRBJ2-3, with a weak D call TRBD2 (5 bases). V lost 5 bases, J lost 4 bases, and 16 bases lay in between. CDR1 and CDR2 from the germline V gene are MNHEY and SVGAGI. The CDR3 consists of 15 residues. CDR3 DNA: TGTGCCAGCAGTCCCCCCACGGGGTGGGCAGATACGCAGTATTTT. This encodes CASSPPTGWADTQYF.

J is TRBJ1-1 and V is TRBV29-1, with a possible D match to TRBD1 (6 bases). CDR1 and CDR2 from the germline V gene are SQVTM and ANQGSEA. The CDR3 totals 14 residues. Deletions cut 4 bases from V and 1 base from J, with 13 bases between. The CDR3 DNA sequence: TGCAGCGTTGGGGGAAGGGGGGCGAACACTGAAGCTTTCTTT. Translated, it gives CSVGGRGANTEAFF.

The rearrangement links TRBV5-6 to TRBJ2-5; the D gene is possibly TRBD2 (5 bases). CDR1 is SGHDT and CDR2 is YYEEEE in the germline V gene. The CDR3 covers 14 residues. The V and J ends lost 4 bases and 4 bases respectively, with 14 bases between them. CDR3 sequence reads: CASSQIGVRETQYF. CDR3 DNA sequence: TGTGCCAGCAGCCAAATCGGGGTGCGAGAGACCCAGTACTTC.

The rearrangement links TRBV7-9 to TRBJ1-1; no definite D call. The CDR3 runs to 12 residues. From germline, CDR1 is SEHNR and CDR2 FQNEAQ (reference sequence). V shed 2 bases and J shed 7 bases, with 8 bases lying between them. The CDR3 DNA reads TGTGCCAGCAGCTTAACCGAGGTTGAAGCTTTCTTT. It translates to CASSLTEVEAFF.

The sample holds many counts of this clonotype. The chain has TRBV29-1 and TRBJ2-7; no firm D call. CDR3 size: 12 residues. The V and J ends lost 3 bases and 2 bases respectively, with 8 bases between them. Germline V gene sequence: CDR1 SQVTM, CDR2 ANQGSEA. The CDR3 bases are TGCAGCGTTGAGTTCACCCCCTACGAGCAGTACTTC. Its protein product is CSVEFTPYEQYF.

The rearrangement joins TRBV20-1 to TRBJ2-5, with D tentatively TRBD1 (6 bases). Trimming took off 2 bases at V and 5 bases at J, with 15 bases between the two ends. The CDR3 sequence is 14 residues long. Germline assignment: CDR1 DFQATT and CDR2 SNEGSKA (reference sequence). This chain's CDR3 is CSARIQGLRETQYF. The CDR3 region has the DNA TGCAGTGCTAGAATACAGGGTTTGCGGGAGACCCAGTACTTC.

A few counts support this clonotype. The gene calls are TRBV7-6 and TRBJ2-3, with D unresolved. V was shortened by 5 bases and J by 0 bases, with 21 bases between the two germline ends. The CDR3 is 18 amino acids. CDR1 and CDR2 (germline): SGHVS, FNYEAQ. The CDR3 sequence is CASSVRAASATSTDTQYF. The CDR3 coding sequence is TGTGCCAGCAGCGTCCGGGCGGCCAGCGCGACTAGCACAGATACGCAGTATTTT.

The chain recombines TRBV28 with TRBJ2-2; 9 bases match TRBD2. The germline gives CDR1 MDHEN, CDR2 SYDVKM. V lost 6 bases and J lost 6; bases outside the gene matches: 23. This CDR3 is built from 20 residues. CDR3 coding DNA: TGTGCCAGCAGCCATAAGTCGGGGACTAGCCCTATCAGAGGGGCCGGGGAGCTGTTTTTT. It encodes CASSHKSGTSPIRGAGELFF.

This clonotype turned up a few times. The CDR3 is CASSLASAGGPYEQYF. CDR3 nucleotide sequence: TGTGCCAGCAGCTTGGCGTCGGCGGGAGGGCCATACGAGCAGTACTTC. The chain links TRBV5-4 to TRBJ2-7; 9 bases map to TRBD2. Germline V gene lookup returns CDR1 SGHNT and CDR2 YYREEE (reference sequence). The CDR3 totals 16 residues. V shed 0 bases, J shed 4 bases, and the junction held 8 bases outside the gene matches.

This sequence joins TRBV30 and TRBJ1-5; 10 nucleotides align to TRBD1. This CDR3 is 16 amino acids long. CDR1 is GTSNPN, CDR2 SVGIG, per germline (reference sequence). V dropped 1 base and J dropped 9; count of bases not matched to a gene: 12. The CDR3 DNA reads TGTGCCTGGAGTGCACCGACAGGGGGCTTGTTAGGGCCCCAGCATTTT. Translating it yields CAWSAPTGGLLGPQHF.

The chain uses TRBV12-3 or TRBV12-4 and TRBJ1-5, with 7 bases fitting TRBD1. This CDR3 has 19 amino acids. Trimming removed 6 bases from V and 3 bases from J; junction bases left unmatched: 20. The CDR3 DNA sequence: TGTGCCAGCAGCTACCAATATCCAGGGACAGCTACTTCCAATCAGCCCCAGCATTTT. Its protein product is CASSYQYPGTATSNQPQHF.

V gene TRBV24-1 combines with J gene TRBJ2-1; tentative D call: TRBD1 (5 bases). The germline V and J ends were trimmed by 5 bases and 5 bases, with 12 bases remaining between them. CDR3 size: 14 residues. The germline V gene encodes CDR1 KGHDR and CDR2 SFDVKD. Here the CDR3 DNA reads TGTGCCACCAGTGCTAGGGGAACGAACAATGAGCAGTTCTTC. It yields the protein CATSARGTNNEQFF.

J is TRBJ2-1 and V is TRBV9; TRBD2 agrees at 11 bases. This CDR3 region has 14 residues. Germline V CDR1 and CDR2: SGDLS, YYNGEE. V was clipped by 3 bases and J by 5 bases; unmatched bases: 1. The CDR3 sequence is CASSASGGHNEQFF. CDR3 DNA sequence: TGTGCCAGCAGCGCTAGCGGGGGGCACAATGAGCAGTTCTTC.

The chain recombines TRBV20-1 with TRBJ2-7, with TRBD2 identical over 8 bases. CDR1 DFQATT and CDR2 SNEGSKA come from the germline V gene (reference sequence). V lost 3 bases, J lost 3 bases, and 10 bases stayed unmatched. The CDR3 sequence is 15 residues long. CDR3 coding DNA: TGCAGTGCTAGGGAACTAGCGGAGGGGGGCTACGAGCAGTACTTC. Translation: CSARELAEGGYEQYF.

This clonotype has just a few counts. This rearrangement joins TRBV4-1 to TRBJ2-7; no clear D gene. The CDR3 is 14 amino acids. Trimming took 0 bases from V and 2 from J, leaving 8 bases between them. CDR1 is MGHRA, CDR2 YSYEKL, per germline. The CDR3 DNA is TGCGCCAGCAGCCAAGAAGGTTCAACCTACGAGCAGTACTTC. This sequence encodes CASSQEGSTYEQYF.

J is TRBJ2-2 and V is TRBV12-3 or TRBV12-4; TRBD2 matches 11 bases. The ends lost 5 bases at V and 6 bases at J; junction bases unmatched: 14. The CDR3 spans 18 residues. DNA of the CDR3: TGTGCCAGCAGTCCCTTGGGGTTTACTAGCGGGGGACCCGGGGAGCTGTTTTTT. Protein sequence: CASSPLGFTSGGPGELFF.

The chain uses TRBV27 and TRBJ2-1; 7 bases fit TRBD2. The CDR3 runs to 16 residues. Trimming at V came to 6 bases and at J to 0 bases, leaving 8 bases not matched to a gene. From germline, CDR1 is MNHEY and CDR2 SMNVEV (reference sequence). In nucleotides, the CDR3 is TGTGCCAGCAGCCCCGAAGCGGGGAGCTCCTACAATGAGCAGTTCTTC. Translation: CASSPEAGSSYNEQFF.

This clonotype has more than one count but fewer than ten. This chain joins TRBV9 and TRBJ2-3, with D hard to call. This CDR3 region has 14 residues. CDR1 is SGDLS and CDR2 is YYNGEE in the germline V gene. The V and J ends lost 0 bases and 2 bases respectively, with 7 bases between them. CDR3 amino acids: CASSVDGPTDTQYF. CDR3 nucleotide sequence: TGTGCCAGCAGCGTAGATGGTCCCACAGATACGCAGTATTTT. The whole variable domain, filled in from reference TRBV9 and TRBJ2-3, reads DSGVTQTPKHLITATGQRVTLRCSPRSGDLSVYWYQQSLDQGLQFLIQYYNGEERAKGNILERFSAQQFPDLHSELNLSSLELGDSALYFCASSVDGPTDTQYFGPGTRLTVL.

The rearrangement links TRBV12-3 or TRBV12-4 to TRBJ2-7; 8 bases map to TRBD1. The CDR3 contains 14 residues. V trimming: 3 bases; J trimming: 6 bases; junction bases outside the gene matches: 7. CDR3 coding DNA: TGTGCCAGCAGTTTCCGGACAGGGTGGTTCGAGCAGTACTTC. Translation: CASSFRTGWFEQYF.

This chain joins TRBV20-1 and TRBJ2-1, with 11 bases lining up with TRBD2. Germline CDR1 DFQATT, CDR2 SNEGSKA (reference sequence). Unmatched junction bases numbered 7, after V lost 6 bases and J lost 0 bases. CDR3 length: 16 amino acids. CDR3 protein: CSAWTSGSSSYNEQFF. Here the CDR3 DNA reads TGCAGTGCGTGGACTAGCGGGTCGAGCTCCTACAATGAGCAGTTCTTC.

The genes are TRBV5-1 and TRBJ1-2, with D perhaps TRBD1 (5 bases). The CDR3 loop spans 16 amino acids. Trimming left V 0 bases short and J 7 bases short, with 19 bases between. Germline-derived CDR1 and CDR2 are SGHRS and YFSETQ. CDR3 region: CASSLADHRTNSGYTF. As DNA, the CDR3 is TGCGCCAGCAGCTTGGCCGACCACAGGACGAATTCTGGCTACACCTTC.

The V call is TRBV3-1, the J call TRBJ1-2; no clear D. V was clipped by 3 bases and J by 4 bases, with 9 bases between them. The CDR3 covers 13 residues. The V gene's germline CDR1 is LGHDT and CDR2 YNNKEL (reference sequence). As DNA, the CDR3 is TGTGCCAGCAGCCATACACCGGCCTATGGCTACACCTTC. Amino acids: CASSHTPAYGYTF.

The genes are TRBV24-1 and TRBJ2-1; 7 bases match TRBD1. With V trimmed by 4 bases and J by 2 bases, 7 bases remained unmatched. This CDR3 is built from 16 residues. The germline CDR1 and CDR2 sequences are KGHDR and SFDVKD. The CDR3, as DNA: TGTGCCACCAGTGACCTGGCCGGGACAGCCTACAATGAGCAGTTCTTC. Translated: CATSDLAGTAYNEQFF.

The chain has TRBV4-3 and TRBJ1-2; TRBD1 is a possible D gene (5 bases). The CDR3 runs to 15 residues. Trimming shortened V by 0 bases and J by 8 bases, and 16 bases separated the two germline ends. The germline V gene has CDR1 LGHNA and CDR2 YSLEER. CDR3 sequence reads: CASSQDGGRTTGYTF. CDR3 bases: TGCGCCAGCAGCCAAGATGGGGGACGCACCACCGGCTACACCTTC.

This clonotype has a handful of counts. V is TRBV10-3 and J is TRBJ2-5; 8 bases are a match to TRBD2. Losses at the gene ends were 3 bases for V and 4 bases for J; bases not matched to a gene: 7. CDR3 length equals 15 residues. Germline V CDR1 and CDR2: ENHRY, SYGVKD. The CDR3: CAISDPGGGTETQYF. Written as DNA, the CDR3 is TGTGCCATCAGTGACCCGGGAGGGGGTACAGAGACCCAGTACTTC.

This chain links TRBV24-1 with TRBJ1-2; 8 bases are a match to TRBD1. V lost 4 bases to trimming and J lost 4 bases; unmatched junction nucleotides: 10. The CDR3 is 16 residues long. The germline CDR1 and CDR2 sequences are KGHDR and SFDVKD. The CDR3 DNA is TGTGCCACCAGTGAGCCCGGGACAGGTGCCCTCTATGGCTACACCTTC. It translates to CATSEPGTGALYGYTF.